The next 32 T cell receptor beta chains were all read from a single sample in a study of blood T cell repertoires in COVID-19 (dated by TCRdb to 2020 to 2021). Library generation was performed with the immunoSEQ multiplex PCR assay. Entries here come from immuneACCESS through TCRdb and include only in-frame sequences with V and J called. Some clones fail to appear in such tables; in the studies checked, an unresolved V gene covers under half of the shortfall, and the cause of the remainder is unknown. The sample yields roughly 480,000 clones; approximately 92% were counted once. Of the sample, roughly 0.92% falls within the top ten clones. What was sequenced was peripheral blood. The receptors were gathered from a man aged 18 to 29 with COVID-19, enrolled during active disease.

The V gene is TRBV28, the J gene TRBJ1-1, with a possible D match to TRBD1 (5 bases). V lost 5 bases and J lost 5, with 15 bases in between. Looked up from germline, CDR1 is MDHEN and CDR2 is SYDVKM. This CDR3 has 14 amino acids. Here the CDR3 reads CASSLRVFRTEAFF. The CDR3 DNA reads TGTGCCAGCAGTCTCAGGGTTTTTAGGACTGAAGCTTTCTTT.

The chain carries TRBV24-1 and TRBJ2-7; unclear D gene. This CDR3 contains 15 residues. V was pared by 0 bases and J by 2 bases, with 10 bases between. The germline V gene encodes CDR1 KGHDR and CDR2 SFDVKD. The CDR3 DNA reads TGTGCCACCAGTGATTTGGAGAGAACCACCTACGAGCAGTACTTC. As protein: CATSDLERTTYEQYF.

V gene TRBV30 combines with J gene TRBJ2-7, with TRBD2 identical over 11 bases. Germline trimming cut 5 bases from V and 0 bases from J; bases unmatched to any gene: 3. Looked up from germline, CDR1 is GTSNPN and CDR2 is SVGIG (reference sequence). The CDR3 runs to 14 residues. This chain's CDR3 is CAWHSGRGSYEQYF. Written as DNA, the CDR3 is TGTGCCTGGCATAGCGGGAGGGGCTCCTACGAGCAGTACTTC. Combining the CDR3 with reference TRBV30 and TRBJ2-7 gives the whole variable domain SQTIHQWPATLVQPVGSPLSLECTVEGTSNPNLYWYRQAAGRGLQLLFYSVGIGQISSEVPQNLSASRPQDRQFILSSKKLLLSDSGFYLCAWHSGRGSYEQYFGPGTRLTVT.

A single count supports this clone. This chain links TRBV2 with TRBJ1-1; D is ambiguous. The V gene lost 3 bases and the J gene lost 2 bases, with 13 bases spanning the gap. Germline CDR1 reads SNHLY; CDR2 reads FYNNEI. The CDR3 consists of 15 residues. The CDR3 is CASSEARGFNTEAFF. For the CDR3, the DNA is TGTGCCAGCAGTGAGGCGCGCGGATTTAACACTGAAGCTTTCTTT.

The CDR3 loop reads CASSLSRTGGDTEAFF. CDR3 sequence (DNA): TGCGCCAGCAGCTTATCAAGGACAGGGGGTGACACTGAAGCTTTCTTT. This chain uses TRBV5-1 with TRBJ1-1; 10 bases line up with TRBD1. V gave up 2 bases and J gave up 3 bases; unmatched junction bases: 7. Germline assignment: CDR1 SGHRS and CDR2 YFSETQ. The CDR3 runs 16 residues.

V is TRBV6-5 and J is TRBJ1-4, with 8 nucleotides matching TRBD1. The V segment lost 5 bases and the J segment 7 bases; nucleotides outside the gene matches: 6. Looked up from germline, CDR1 is MNHEY and CDR2 is SVGAGI. The CDR3 covers 14 residues. The CDR3, as DNA: TGTGCCAGCAGTAACCGGGACAGGTTTGAAAAACTGTTTTTT. The encoded protein is CASSNRDRFEKLFF.

The chain couples TRBV6-6 to TRBJ2-7; 10 bases are shared with TRBD2. Per the germline V gene, CDR1 is MNHNY and CDR2 is SVGAGI (reference sequence). The CDR3 loop spans 14 amino acids. V trimming: 6 bases; J trimming: 6 bases; junction bases outside the gene matches: 8. DNA for the CDR3: TGTGCCAGCAGCCGGACTAGCGGCCCTAGCGAGCAGTACTTC. Translation gives CASSRTSGPSEQYF.

This clone was seen a few times. The DNA of the CDR3 is TGTGCCAGCAGCCATAACCCGAAGGCCGGGACTTCCAACAATGAGCAGTTCTTC. Amino acid sequence: CASSHNPKAGTSNNEQFF. The J gene is TRBJ2-1, the V gene TRBV9, with D possibly matching TRBD2 (6 bases). The CDR3 extends over 18 amino acids. From germline, CDR1 is SGDLS and CDR2 YYNGEE. V was clipped by 4 bases and J by 5 bases, with 25 bases between them.

This chain connects TRBV18 to TRBJ2-1; 8 nucleotides align to TRBD1. V lost 1 base, J lost 3 bases, and 2 bases stayed unmatched. There are 15 residues in the CDR3. CDR1 is KGHSH, CDR2 LQKENI, per germline. In DNA form, the CDR3 reads TGTGCCAGCTCACCACTACAGGGGGGCTACAATGAGCAGTTCTTC. Encoded protein: CASSPLQGGYNEQFF.

The J gene is TRBJ1-6, the V gene TRBV5-5; a weak D match, TRBD1 (5 bases). The CDR3 sequence is 15 residues long. V lost 2 bases and J lost 7, with 13 bases in between. From germline, CDR1 is SGHKS and CDR2 YYEKEE (reference sequence). The CDR3 region is CASSLSGRENSPLHF. The CDR3 DNA reads as TGTGCCAGCAGCTTATCAGGGCGCGAAAATTCACCCCTCCACTTT. The full variable domain, rest sourced from reference TRBV5-5 and TRBJ1-6, is DAGVTQSPTHLIKTRGQQVTLRCSPISGHKSVSWYQQVLGQGPQFIFQYYEKEERGRGNFPDRFSARQFPNYSSELNVNALLLGDSALYLCASSLSGRENSPLHFGNGTRLTVT.

Only one count was recorded for this clone. J is TRBJ2-1 and V is TRBV10-1; TRBD2 matches 12 bases. Germline assignment: CDR1 WNHNN and CDR2 SYGVQD (reference sequence). J lost 8 bases, V lost 6 bases, and 5 bases had no gene match. CDR3 size: 14 residues. CDR3: CASSPSGRGHEQFF. The CDR3 nucleotides read TGCGCCAGCAGCCCTAGCGGGAGGGGGCATGAGCAGTTCTTC.

V gene TRBV10-3 combines with J gene TRBJ2-3; perhaps TRBD2 as D (5 bases). Trimming shortened V by 0 bases and J by 1 base, and 20 bases separated the two germline ends. CDR1 ENHRY and CDR2 SYGVKD come from the germline V gene. The CDR3 spans 19 residues. CDR3 bases: TGTGCCATCAGTGAGTCTCCCCTGTCGGCACCCGGGGGCACAGATACGCAGTATTTT. Protein sequence: CAISESPLSAPGGTDTQYF.

This clone was counted a single time. The V call is TRBV5-4, the J call TRBJ1-2; 8 bases align to TRBD1. The CDR3 is made up of 16 amino acids. Trimming at V came to 0 bases and at J to 6 bases, leaving 10 bases not matched to a gene. The germline V gene encodes CDR1 SGHNT and CDR2 YYREEE (reference sequence). The CDR3 is CASSLGPDRVAHGYTF. Written as DNA, the CDR3 is TGTGCCAGCAGCTTGGGTCCGGACAGGGTGGCACATGGCTACACCTTC.

The CDR3 loop is CASSLRAGGENGYTF. The CDR3 DNA sequence: TGTGCCAGCAGCTTAAGGGCAGGGGGCGAGAATGGCTACACCTTC. The chain employs TRBV7-6 and TRBJ1-2; 8 bases match TRBD1. The ends lost 2 bases at V and 6 bases at J; junction bases unmatched: 8. The CDR3 totals 15 residues. CDR1 is SGHVS and CDR2 is FNYEAQ in the germline V gene.

The genes are TRBV27 and TRBJ1-1, with 7 bases that match TRBD1. The germline V gene has CDR1 MNHEY and CDR2 SMNVEV (reference sequence). Trimming removed 5 bases from V and 8 bases from J; junction bases left unmatched: 11. The CDR3 spans 14 residues. As DNA, the CDR3 is TGTGCCAGCAGTCCTTTGACAGGGAGGTGGGAAGCTTTCTTT. As protein: CASSPLTGRWEAFF.

In regard to this clone: Within the sample, other DNA sequences also encode this same CDR3. J is TRBJ2-5 and V is TRBV12-3 or TRBV12-4; D gene unclear. This CDR3 spans 12 amino acids. V lost 2 bases to trimming and J lost 5 bases, with 6 bases between them. The CDR3 loop is CASSLTQETQYF. In nucleotides, the CDR3 is TGTGCCAGCAGTTTAACCCAGGAGACCCAGTACTTC.

The gene calls are TRBV29-1 and TRBJ1-2; 8 positions match TRBD1. The CDR3 spans 13 residues. Per germline, CDR1 SQVTM and CDR2 ANQGSEA. The V gene end was trimmed by 4 bases and the J gene end by 4 bases; junction bases not matched to a gene: 5. CDR3 nucleotide sequence: TGCAGCGTTGGACAGGGGAAAACCTATGGCTACACCTTC. This codes for CSVGQGKTYGYTF. Full variable domain (rest looked up from reference TRBV29-1 and TRBJ1-2): SAVISQKPSRDICQRGTSLTIQCQVDSQVTMMFWYRQQPGQSLTLIATANQGSEATYESGFVIDKFPISRPNLTFSTLTVSNMSPEDSSIYLCSVGQGKTYGYTFGSGTRLTVV.

J is TRBJ1-4 and V is TRBV19, with 7 bases matching TRBD1. The germline V gene has CDR1 LNHDA and CDR2 SQIVND (reference sequence). J lost 3 bases, V lost 4 bases, and 5 bases had no gene match. The CDR3 has 15 residues. The CDR3 nucleotides read TGTGCCAGTAGTACTGACAGGGTTGCTAATGAAAAACTGTTTTTT. Its protein product is CASSTDRVANEKLFF.

The J gene is TRBJ2-7, the V gene TRBV7-9, with 11 bases aligning to TRBD1. V lost 5 bases, J lost 2 bases, and 8 bases stayed unmatched. Per germline, CDR1 SEHNR and CDR2 FQNEAQ (reference sequence). The length of the CDR3 is 16 residues. DNA for the CDR3: TGTGCCAGCAGCCCCGCCCCGGGACAGGGGGCCTACGAGCAGTACTTC. Amino acid sequence: CASSPAPGQGAYEQYF. Drawing the rest from reference TRBV7-9 and TRBJ2-7, the complete variable domain is DTGVSQNPRHKITKRGQNVTFRCDPISEHNRLYWYRQTLGQGPEFLTYFQNEAQLEKSRLLSDRFSAERPKGSFSTLEIQRTEQGDSAMYLCASSPAPGQGAYEQYFGPGTRLTVT.

J is TRBJ1-1 and V is TRBV10-3; D might be TRBD1 (5 bases). Germline assignment: CDR1 ENHRY and CDR2 SYGVKD. Trimming took off 6 bases at V and 3 bases at J, with 11 bases between the two ends. CDR3 length equals 13 residues. CDR3 residues: CAIRDPGDTEAFF. CDR3 sequence (DNA): TGTGCCATCAGGGACCCGGGGGACACTGAAGCTTTCTTT.

V usage is TRBV29-1 and J usage is TRBJ2-7; the match to TRBD2 covers 8 bases. V shed 4 bases and J 5 bases; nucleotides not matched to a gene: 4. This CDR3 has 12 residues. Germline CDR1 reads SQVTM; CDR2 reads ANQGSEA. In nucleotides, the CDR3 is TGCAGCGTTGGGACTAGCAGCCACGAGCAGTACTTC. This encodes CSVGTSSHEQYF.

The V and J genes are TRBV5-1 and TRBJ1-2; the match to TRBD1 covers 7 bases. The V gene's germline CDR1 is SGHRS and CDR2 YFSETQ. This CDR3 region has 17 residues. V shed 1 base, J shed 7 bases, and the junction held 16 bases outside the gene matches. The CDR3 coding sequence is TGCGCCAGCAGCTTGACAAATGGACAGGAAAGTTCTCGTGGCTACACCTTC. This sequence encodes CASSLTNGQESSRGYTF.

The rearrangement uses TRBV25-1 and TRBJ2-3; 7 bases are shared with TRBD2. This CDR3 spans 17 amino acids. Germline-derived CDR1 and CDR2 are MGHDK and SYGVNS. Trimming took 1 base from V and 2 from J; bases not matched to a gene: 9. The CDR3 loop is CASSEFMGAGYTDTQYF. Written as DNA, the CDR3 is TGTGCCAGCAGTGAATTTATGGGAGCGGGATACACAGATACGCAGTATTTT.

The CDR3 loop reads CASSWDLSYGYTF. CDR3 in DNA: TGTGCCAGCAGCTGGGACTTGTCCTATGGCTACACCTTC. The rearrangement uses TRBV3-1 (or the pseudogene TRBV3-2) and TRBJ1-2; tentative D call: TRBD1 (5 bases). Trimming took 5 bases from V and 4 from J, leaving 11 bases between them. From germline, CDR1 is LGHDT and CDR2 YNNKEL (reference sequence). This CDR3 comprises 13 residues.

The chain employs TRBV21-1 and TRBJ2-3; the table calls TRBD2, which could not be checked here. TRBV21-1 is shown as a pseudogene. The CDR3 sequence is 20 residues long. CDR3 in DNA: TGTGCCAGCACGAAATTAAGACTTTGGACTAGCGGGAGGAGCACAGATACGCAGTATTTT. Encoded protein: CASTKLRLWTSGRSTDTQYF.

The V gene is TRBV5-5, the J gene TRBJ2-1; the D is unclear. Per the germline V gene, CDR1 is SGHKS and CDR2 is YYEKEE (reference sequence). The CDR3 runs to 12 residues. V was cut by 4 bases and J by 9 bases, with 11 bases left in between. DNA of the CDR3: TGTGCCAGCAGCGAATTAGTTGCTGAGCAGTTCTTC. Translation gives CASSELVAEQFF.

This chain joins TRBV5-6 and TRBJ2-7; 8 bases fit TRBD2. The CDR3 is 14 amino acids. V was clipped by 5 bases and J by 4 bases; unmatched bases: 8. Germline V lookup: CDR1 SGHDT, CDR2 YYEEEE. CDR3 loop: CASRIRGGGYEQYF. As DNA, the CDR3 is TGTGCCAGCAGGATTCGGGGCGGGGGGTACGAGCAGTACTTC.

The chain recombines TRBV6-5 with TRBJ1-6, with TRBD1 as a possible D gene (6 bases). The CDR3 is 15 amino acids. Germline CDR1 MNHEY, CDR2 SVGAGI. Trimming took off 8 bases at V and 1 base at J, with 12 bases between the two ends. CDR3 DNA sequence: TGTGCCAGCCGGGGGGGGCCGTCCTATAATTCACCCCTCCACTTT. This encodes CASRGGPSYNSPLHF.

The chain has TRBV11-3 and TRBJ2-1, with 8 positions matching TRBD2. This CDR3 spans 15 amino acids. V lost 5 bases and J lost 8; bases outside the gene matches: 11. Per the germline V gene, CDR1 is SGHNT and CDR2 is YENEEA. CDR3 DNA: TGTGCCAGCAGCAAAGGGACTAGAAAGAATGATGAGCAGTTCTTC. Protein sequence: CASSKGTRKNDEQFF.

The chain combines TRBV12-1 with TRBJ2-5; TRBD1 is the table's D call and was not checked against the DNA. TRBV12-1 is shown as a pseudogene. CDR3 length: 15 residues. Written as DNA, the CDR3 is TGTGCCAGCAGCTGTGGACAGGTTGGTACGGAGACCCAGTACTTC. Amino acids: CASSCGQVGTETQYF.

Note on this clone: The junction does not match germline at one end; this may be a read error. V usage is TRBV7-9 and J usage is TRBJ2-3; 7 nucleotides agree with TRBD2. This CDR3 comprises 14 residues. In germline, CDR1 is SEHNR, CDR2 FQNEAQ (reference sequence). CDR3 DNA sequence: TGTGCCAGCAGCCTAGCGGCTAGCACAGATACGCAGTATTTT. Amino acids: CASSLAASTDTQYF.

V gene TRBV7-9 combines with J gene TRBJ1-3; possible D gene TRBD1, 6 bases. This CDR3 region has 15 residues. Trimming removed 5 bases from V and 8 bases from J, with 19 bases in between. Germline CDR1 reads SEHNR; CDR2 reads FQNEAQ (reference sequence). The CDR3 DNA sequence: TGTGCCAGCAGCCCGGCCTCCGGGGCAGGGGACACCATATATTTT. It specifies CASSPASGAGDTIYF. Variable domain in full (rest from reference TRBV7-9 and TRBJ1-3): DTGVSQNPRHKITKRGQNVTFRCDPISEHNRLYWYRQTLGQGPEFLTYFQNEAQLEKSRLLSDRFSAERPKGSFSTLEIQRTEQGDSAMYLCASSPASGAGDTIYFGEGSWLTVV.